These 12 T cell receptor beta chains were sequenced from one sample in a study of blood T cell repertoires in COVID-19. TCRdb's copy holds only in-frame clones and misses some; the assay was immunoSEQ multiplex PCR. The sample holds about 110,000 clones, about nine tenths seen once. What was sequenced was peripheral blood. The receptor source for this set is a human donor in a cohort sampled during active COVID-19.

The J gene is TRBJ1-2, the V gene TRBV7-3, with D possibly TRBD1 on 5 matching bases. CDR1 is SGHTA, CDR2 FQGTGA, per germline. The V and J ends lost 1 base and 9 bases respectively, with 15 bases between them. CDR3 length: 14 residues. This chain's CDR3 is CASSLIDSSESYTF. The CDR3, as DNA: TGTGCCAGCAGCTTAATAGACAGCTCCGAGAGCTACACCTTC.

V usage is TRBV4-1 and J usage is TRBJ1-2; D may be TRBD1 (5 bases). V lost 0 bases, J lost 3 bases, and 8 bases lay in between. CDR3 length equals 14 residues. CDR1 MGHRA and CDR2 YSYEKL come from the germline V gene. CDR3 DNA sequence: TGCGCCAGCAGCCAAGATCGGGGGGACTATGGCTACACCTTC. Residues: CASSQDRGDYGYTF.

This chain links TRBV6-8 with TRBJ2-7, with D possibly being TRBD1 (5 bases). Germline V lookup: CDR1 MNHGY, CDR2 SAAAGT. The CDR3 is made up of 15 amino acids. The ends were cut back, 2 bases at V and 3 bases at J, with 14 bases in the middle. The CDR3 DNA follows: TGTGCCAGCAGTTACGATGACAGCAGGCTCTACGAGCAGTACTTC. It yields the protein CASSYDDSRLYEQYF.

This CDR3 is CASNTGVNQPQHF. CDR3 sequence (DNA): TGTGCCAGCAACACAGGGGTCAATCAGCCCCAGCATTTT. The rearrangement uses TRBV6-5 and TRBJ1-5; 7 nucleotides line up with TRBD1. The CDR3 covers 13 residues. V trimming: 7 bases; J trimming: 3 bases; junction bases outside the gene matches: 3. In germline, CDR1 is MNHEY, CDR2 SVGAGI.

This chain joins TRBV21-1 and TRBJ1-6; the table's D call, TRBD1, has no DNA check behind it. TRBV21-1 is labeled a pseudogene. The CDR3 has 17 amino acids. For the CDR3, the DNA is TGTGCCAGCAGCAAAGTCCCCGGGACAGGGCTAAATTCACCCCTCCACTTT. It yields the protein CASSKVPGTGLNSPLHF.

The V and J genes are TRBV28 and TRBJ1-4, with a weak D call TRBD1 (5 bases). The CDR3 runs to 12 residues. CDR1 MDHEN and CDR2 SYDVKM come from the germline V gene. V shed 8 bases and J shed 5 bases, with 9 bases lying between them. The CDR3 loop reads CASGGWNEKLFF. CDR3 nucleotides: TGTGCCAGCGGGGGGTGGAATGAAAAACTGTTTTTT.

This sequence joins TRBV5-1 and TRBJ2-5; 12 nucleotides align to TRBD2. This CDR3 region has 16 residues. The germline V gene has CDR1 SGHRS and CDR2 YFSETQ. After removal of 6 bases from V and 1 base from J, the junction contained 7 bases not matched to a gene. DNA for the CDR3: TGCGCCAGCAACACCGGGACTAGCGGGTTCCAAGAGACCCAGTACTTC. It codes for CASNTGTSGFQETQYF.

The V and J genes are TRBV11-2 and TRBJ2-6, with 8 bases that match TRBD2. Per germline, CDR1 SGHAT and CDR2 FQNNGV. The CDR3 runs 19 residues. The trim removed 5 bases at V and 0 bases at J, leaving 12 bases unmatched. DNA for the CDR3: TGTGCCAGCAGCCCCCGGAGAGCGGGAGACCACTCTGGGGCCAACGTCCTGACTTTC. It translates to CASSPRRAGDHSGANVLTF.

This clone was recorded a few times. The chain combines TRBV7-9 with TRBJ1-2, with D unresolved. The CDR3 totals 13 residues. The V gene lost 5 bases and the J gene lost 4 bases, with 11 bases spanning the gap. The V gene's germline CDR1 is SEHNR and CDR2 FQNEAQ (reference sequence). CDR3 region: CASSRTRGYGYTF. The CDR3, as DNA: TGTGCCAGCAGCCGGACTCGAGGCTATGGCTACACCTTC.

This chain uses TRBV6-5 with TRBJ2-5; D is possibly TRBD1 (6 bases). CDR1 and CDR2 from the germline V gene are MNHEY and SVGAGI. V lost 0 bases, J lost 7 bases, and 12 bases lay in between. The CDR3 length is 14 residues. This CDR3 is CASSYSSGDVTQYF. Here the CDR3 DNA reads TGTGCCAGCAGTTACTCGTCAGGGGATGTGACCCAGTACTTC.

The chain employs TRBV10-1 and TRBJ2-1; 9 nucleotides align to TRBD1. The length of the CDR3 is 15 residues. Losses at the gene ends were 6 bases for V and 10 bases for J; bases not matched to a gene: 13. Per germline, CDR1 WNHNN and CDR2 SYGVQD (reference sequence). CDR3 coding DNA: TGCGCCAGCAGCCTCCGGGACAGGGCCCTAGGAGAGCAGTTCTTC. Protein sequence: CASSLRDRALGEQFF.

The rearrangement joins TRBV5-4 to TRBJ2-1; 13 bases match TRBD2. J gave up 9 bases and V 4 bases, and 7 bases lay outside the gene matches. CDR3 size: 15 residues. Germline loops: CDR1 SGHNT, CDR2 YYREEE (reference sequence). CDR3 loop: CASSAGLAGAREQFF. The CDR3 nucleotides are TGTGCCAGCAGCGCAGGACTAGCGGGAGCCCGTGAGCAGTTCTTC. The complete variable domain, with remaining parts taken from reference TRBV5-4 and TRBJ2-1, reads ETGVTQSPTHLIKTRGQQVTLRCSSQSGHNTVSWYQQALGQGPQFIFQYYREEENGRGNFPPRFSGLQFPNYSSELNVNALELDDSALYLCASSAGLAGAREQFFGPGTRLTVL.